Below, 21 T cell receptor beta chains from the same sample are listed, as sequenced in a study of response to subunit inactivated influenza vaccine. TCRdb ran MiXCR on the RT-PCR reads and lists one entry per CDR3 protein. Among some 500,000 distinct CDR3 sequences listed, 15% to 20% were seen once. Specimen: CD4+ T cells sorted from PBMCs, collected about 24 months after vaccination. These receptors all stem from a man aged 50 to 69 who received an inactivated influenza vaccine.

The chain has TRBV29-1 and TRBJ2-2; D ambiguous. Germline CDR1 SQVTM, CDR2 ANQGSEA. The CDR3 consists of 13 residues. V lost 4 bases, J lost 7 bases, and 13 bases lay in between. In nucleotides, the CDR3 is TGCAGCGTTGCGTTCGGGCTCGGCGGGGAGCTGTTTTTT. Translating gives CSVAFGLGGELFF.

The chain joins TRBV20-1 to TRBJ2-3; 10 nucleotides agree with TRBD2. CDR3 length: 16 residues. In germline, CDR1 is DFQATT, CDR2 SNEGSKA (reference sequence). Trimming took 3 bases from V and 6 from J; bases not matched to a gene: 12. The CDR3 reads CSARVPGTSVRDTQYF. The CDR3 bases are TGCAGTGCTAGGGTCCCCGGGACTAGCGTTCGTGATACGCAGTATTTT.

As DNA, the CDR3 is TGTGCCAGCAGTTACTACGTGGGACAGGGGACGTATAGCAATCAGCCCCAGCATTTT. It translates to CASSYYVGQGTYSNQPQHF. The chain employs TRBV6-2 or TRBV6-3 and TRBJ1-5; 10 bases line up with TRBD1. V lost 1 base and J lost 0; bases outside the gene matches: 9. CDR1 MNHEY and CDR2 SVGEGT come from the germline V gene. There are 19 residues in the CDR3.

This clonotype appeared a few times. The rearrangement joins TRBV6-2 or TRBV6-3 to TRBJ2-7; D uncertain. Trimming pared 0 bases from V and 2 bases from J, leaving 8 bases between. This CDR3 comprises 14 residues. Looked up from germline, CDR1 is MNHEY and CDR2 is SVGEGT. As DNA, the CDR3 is TGTGCCAGCAGTTACTCAGACACTACCTACGAGCAGTACTTC. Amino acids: CASSYSDTTYEQYF.

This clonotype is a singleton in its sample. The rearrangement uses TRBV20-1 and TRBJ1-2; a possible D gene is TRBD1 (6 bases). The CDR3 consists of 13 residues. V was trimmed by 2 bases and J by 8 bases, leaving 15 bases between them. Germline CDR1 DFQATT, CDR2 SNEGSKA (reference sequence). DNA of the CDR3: TGCAGTGCTAGAAGGGAACAGGGAGAAGGCTACACCTTC. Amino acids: CSARREQGEGYTF.

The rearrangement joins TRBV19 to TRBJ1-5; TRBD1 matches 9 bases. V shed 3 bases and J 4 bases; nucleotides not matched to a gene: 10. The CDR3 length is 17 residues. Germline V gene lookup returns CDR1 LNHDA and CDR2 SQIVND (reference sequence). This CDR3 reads CASSIRTGGVSNQPQHF. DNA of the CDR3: TGTGCCAGTAGTATCCGCACAGGGGGCGTATCAAATCAGCCCCAGCATTTT.

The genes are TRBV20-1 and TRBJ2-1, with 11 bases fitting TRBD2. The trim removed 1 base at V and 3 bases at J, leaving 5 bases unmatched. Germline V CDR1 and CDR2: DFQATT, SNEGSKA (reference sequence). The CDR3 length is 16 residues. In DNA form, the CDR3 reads TGCAGTGCTAGAGGTTCACTAGCGGGGGACTACAATGAGCAGTTCTTC. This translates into CSARGSLAGDYNEQFF.

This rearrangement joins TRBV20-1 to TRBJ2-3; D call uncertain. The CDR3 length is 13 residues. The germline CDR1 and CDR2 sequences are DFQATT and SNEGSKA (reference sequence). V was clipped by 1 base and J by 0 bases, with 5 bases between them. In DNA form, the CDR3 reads TGCAGTGCTAGAGGTGGTAGCACAGATACGCAGTATTTT. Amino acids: CSARGGSTDTQYF.

CDR3 loop: CASSYSVSKQGLPQHF. The CDR3 DNA reads TGTGCCAGCAGTTACTCGGTGTCCAAACAGGGCCTGCCCCAGCATTTT. The genes are TRBV6-2 or TRBV6-3 and TRBJ1-5; D might be TRBD1 (6 bases). With 0 bases removed from V and 9 bases from J, the gap between germline ends came to 18 bases. Germline CDR1 and CDR2: MNHEY and SVGEGT. This CDR3 spans 16 amino acids.

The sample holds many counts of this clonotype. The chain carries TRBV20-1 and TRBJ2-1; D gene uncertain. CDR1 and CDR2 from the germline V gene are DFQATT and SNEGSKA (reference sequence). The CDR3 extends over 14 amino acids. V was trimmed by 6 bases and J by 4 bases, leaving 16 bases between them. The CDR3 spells CSARSELGYNEQFF. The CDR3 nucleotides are TGCAGTGCCCGGAGTGAGTTAGGTTACAATGAGCAGTTCTTC.

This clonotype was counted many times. The CDR3 here is CSAGSNVADTQYF. CDR3 DNA: TGCAGCGCCGGATCCAACGTTGCAGATACGCAGTATTTT. This chain links TRBV29-1 with TRBJ2-3, with D uncertain. Germline-derived CDR1 and CDR2 are SQVTM and ANQGSEA. Trimming removed 7 bases from V and 4 bases from J, with 15 bases in between. CDR3 length equals 13 residues.

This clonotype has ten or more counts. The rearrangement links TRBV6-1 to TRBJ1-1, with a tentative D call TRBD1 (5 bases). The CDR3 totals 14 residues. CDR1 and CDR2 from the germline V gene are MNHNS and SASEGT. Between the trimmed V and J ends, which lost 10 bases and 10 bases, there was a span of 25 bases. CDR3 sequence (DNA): TGTGCCACTCGATTTGGAGCGGGGGTTTTGAGAGCTTTCTTT. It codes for CATRFGAGVLRAFF.

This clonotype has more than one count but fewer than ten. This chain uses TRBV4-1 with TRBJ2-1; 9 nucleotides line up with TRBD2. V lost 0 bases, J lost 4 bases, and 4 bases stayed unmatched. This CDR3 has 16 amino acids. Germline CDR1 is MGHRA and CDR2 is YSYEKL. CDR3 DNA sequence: TGCGCCAGCAGCCAAGACTGGCTAGCGGGATACAATGAGCAGTTCTTC. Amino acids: CASSQDWLAGYNEQFF.

The CDR3 spells CSARVLAGQGGYNEQFF. The DNA of the CDR3 is TGCAGTGCTAGAGTCTTAGCCGGACAGGGGGGCTACAATGAGCAGTTCTTC. The chain employs TRBV20-1 and TRBJ2-1; the match to TRBD1 covers 10 bases. Germline CDR1 DFQATT, CDR2 SNEGSKA (reference sequence). The V and J ends lost 1 base and 3 bases, in that order; junction bases with no gene match: 9. The CDR3 has 17 amino acids.

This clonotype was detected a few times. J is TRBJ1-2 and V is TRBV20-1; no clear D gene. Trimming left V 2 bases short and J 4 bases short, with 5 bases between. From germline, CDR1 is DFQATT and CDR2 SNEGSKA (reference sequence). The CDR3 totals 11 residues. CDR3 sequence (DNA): TGCAGTGCTAGATACGGCTATGGCTACACCTTC. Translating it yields CSARYGYGYTF.

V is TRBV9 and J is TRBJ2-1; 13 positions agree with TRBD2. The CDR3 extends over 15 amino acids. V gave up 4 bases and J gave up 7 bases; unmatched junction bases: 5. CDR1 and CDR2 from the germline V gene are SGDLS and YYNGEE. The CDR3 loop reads CASSRTSGSSNEQFF. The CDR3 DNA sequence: TGTGCCAGCAGCCGGACTAGCGGGAGTTCGAATGAGCAGTTCTTC.

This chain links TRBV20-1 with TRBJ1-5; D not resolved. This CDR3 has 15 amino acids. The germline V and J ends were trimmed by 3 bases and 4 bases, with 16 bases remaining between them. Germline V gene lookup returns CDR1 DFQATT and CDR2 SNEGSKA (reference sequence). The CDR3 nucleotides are TGCAGTGCTAGTCGGGCGGGATCAGGAAATCAGCCCCAGCATTTT. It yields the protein CSASRAGSGNQPQHF.

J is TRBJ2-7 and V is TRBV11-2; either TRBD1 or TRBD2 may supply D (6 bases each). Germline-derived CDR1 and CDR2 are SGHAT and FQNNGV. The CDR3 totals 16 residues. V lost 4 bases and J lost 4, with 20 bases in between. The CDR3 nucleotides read TGTGCCAGCAGCTCCGTAGGGGGAGGAATGGATTACGAGCAGTACTTC. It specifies CASSSVGGGMDYEQYF. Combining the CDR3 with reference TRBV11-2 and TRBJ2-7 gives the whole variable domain EAGVAQSPRYKIIEKRQSVAFWCNPISGHATLYWYQQILGQGPKLLIQFQNNGVVDDSQLPKDRFSAERLKGVDSTLKIQPAKLEDSAVYLCASSSVGGGMDYEQYFGPGTRLTVT.

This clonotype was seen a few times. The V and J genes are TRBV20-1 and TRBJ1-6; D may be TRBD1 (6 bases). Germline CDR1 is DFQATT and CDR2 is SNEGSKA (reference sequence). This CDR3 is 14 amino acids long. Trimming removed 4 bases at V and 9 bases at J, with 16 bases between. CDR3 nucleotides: TGCAGTGCTACCCCCGGGGGGCGGGTTTCACCCCTCCACTTT. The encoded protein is CSATPGGRVSPLHF.

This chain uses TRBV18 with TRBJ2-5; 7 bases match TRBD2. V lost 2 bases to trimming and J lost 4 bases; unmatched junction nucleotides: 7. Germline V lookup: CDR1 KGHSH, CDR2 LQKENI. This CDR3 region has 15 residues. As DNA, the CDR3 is TGTGCCAGCTCACCATCGGCTAGCGGTCGAGAGACCCAGTACTTC. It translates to CASSPSASGRETQYF.

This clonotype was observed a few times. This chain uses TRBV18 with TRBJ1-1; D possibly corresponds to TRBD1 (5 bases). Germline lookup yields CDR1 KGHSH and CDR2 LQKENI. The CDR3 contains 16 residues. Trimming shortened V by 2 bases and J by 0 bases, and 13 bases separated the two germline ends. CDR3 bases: TGTGCCAGCTCACCATTATATCACAGGATGAACACTGAAGCTTTCTTT. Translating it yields CASSPLYHRMNTEAFF.